The text below deals with one T cell receptor beta chain. These data belong to a study of blood T cell repertoires in COVID-19. On the study more broadly: The United States, Italy and Spain provided the acute and convalescent COVID-19 samples. In each case, the material was cDNA or gDNA derived from T cells, B-cell-depleted T cells, or PBMCs.

CDR1 and CDR2 (germline): SEHNR, FQNEAQ (reference sequence). V lost 0 bases and J lost 7; bases outside the gene matches: 4. This CDR3 is 15 amino acids long. Original data processing: Amplified reference gene primers provided the basis for estimating nucleated cell counts. Here immunoSEQ multiplex PCR was the method, and the copy in TCRdb shows in-frame clones only, minus some. That table supplies the V and J calls and clone size; D and trimming were determined from the DNA. The table lists some 150,000 clones, around 81% of them singletons. The receptor comes from a woman aged 60 to 75 with active or convalescent COVID-19. Material: peripheral blood. This chain links TRBV7-9 with TRBJ2-2; 8 positions agree with TRBD2. CDR3 nucleotide sequence: TGTGCCAGCAGCTTAGCGGGGACTAGTGGCGGGGAGCTGTTTTTT. This codes for CASSLAGTSGGELFF.